These 17 T cell receptor beta chains were all obtained from the same sample, sequenced in a study of response to subunit inactivated influenza vaccine. TCRdb recomputed calls from the RT-PCR reads with MiXCR, one row per CDR3 protein. The data hold about 520,000 distinct CDR3 sequences, with around 25% observed a single time. The sequenced sample was CD4+ T cells sorted from PBMCs, obtained about 5 days after vaccination. Receptor source: a man aged 50 to 59 who received an inactivated influenza vaccine.

This clonotype came up a few times. The chain carries TRBV6-1 and TRBJ2-5; a possible D gene is TRBD2 (5 bases). With 10 bases removed from V and 3 bases from J, the gap between germline ends came to 18 bases. Germline V lookup: CDR1 MNHNS, CDR2 SASEGT. The CDR3 contains 14 residues. Written as DNA, the CDR3 is TGTGCCACAGCTCCAGAATTGAGGGAAGAGACCCAGTACTTC. It is translated as CATAPELREETQYF.

This chain uses TRBV4-1 with TRBJ2-1; 8 positions agree with TRBD1. J gave up 5 bases and V 3 bases, and 6 bases lay outside the gene matches. CDR3 length equals 15 residues. Germline CDR1 MGHRA, CDR2 YSYEKL. CDR3: CASSHPDRANNEQFF. The CDR3 region has the DNA TGCGCCAGCAGCCACCCGGACAGGGCTAACAATGAGCAGTTCTTC.

The V gene is TRBV20-1, the J gene TRBJ1-3, with D tentatively TRBD1 (5 bases). The germline V gene has CDR1 DFQATT and CDR2 SNEGSKA (reference sequence). There are 14 residues in the CDR3. V shed 2 bases and J shed 9 bases, with 17 bases lying between them. CDR3 bases: TGCAGTGCTAGACCCGGGTTGGGACCGTCCACCATATATTTT. It translates to CSARPGLGPSTIYF.

This clonotype was counted between two and nine times. The chain is built from TRBV7-9 and TRBJ2-3; 9 positions match TRBD1. The CDR3 is 14 amino acids. CDR1 is SEHNR and CDR2 is FQNEAQ in the germline V gene (reference sequence). V dropped 5 bases and J dropped 4; count of bases not matched to a gene: 4. The CDR3 DNA reads as TGTGCCAGCAGCCAACGGACAGGGGCAGATACGCAGTATTTT. Its protein is CASSQRTGADTQYF.

V and J are TRBV11-2 and TRBJ2-1; D is possibly TRBD2 (6 bases). V dropped 6 bases and J dropped 4 bases, with 19 bases sitting between them. The length of the CDR3 is 16 residues. The germline CDR1 and CDR2 sequences are SGHAT and FQNNGV. CDR3 sequence: CASRPTGTGGYNEQFF. The CDR3 DNA is TGTGCCAGCAGACCGACGGGGACCGGGGGTTACAATGAGCAGTTCTTC.

The V and J genes are TRBV20-1 and TRBJ2-5; 7 bases are a match to TRBD1. After removal of 2 bases from V and 5 bases from J, the junction contained 14 bases not matched to a gene. The CDR3 covers 16 residues. CDR1 DFQATT and CDR2 SNEGSKA come from the germline V gene (reference sequence). The DNA of the CDR3 is TGCAGTGCTAGACGGGGCGACAGGGTCGGGTGGGAGACCCAGTACTTC. As protein: CSARRGDRVGWETQYF.

This clonotype turned up a few times. J is TRBJ1-1 and V is TRBV18, with D unresolved. The CDR3 extends over 14 amino acids. With 3 bases removed from V and 0 bases from J, the gap between germline ends came to 8 bases. Germline CDR1 KGHSH, CDR2 LQKENI. CDR3 residues: CASSPETMNTEAFF. The CDR3, as DNA: TGTGCCAGCTCACCGGAGACCATGAACACTGAAGCTTTCTTT.

The V and J genes are TRBV7-2 and TRBJ2-7; D is perhaps TRBD1 (6 bases). The CDR3 is 15 residues long. Germline CDR1 reads SGHTA; CDR2 reads FQGNSA. Between the trimmed V and J ends, which lost 1 base and 4 bases, there was a span of 14 bases. The CDR3 region is CASSLEGGGTYEQYF. In nucleotides, the CDR3 is TGTGCCAGCAGCTTAGAAGGTGGGGGCACTTACGAGCAGTACTTC.

This clonotype was detected ten times or more. The V and J genes are TRBV4-2 and TRBJ2-1; 9 bases are a match to TRBD1. Germline CDR1 is LGHNA and CDR2 is YNFKEQ. V dropped 4 bases and J dropped 15; count of bases not matched to a gene: 7. The CDR3 extends over 12 amino acids. The CDR3 spells CASSLGTGSPFF. DNA for the CDR3: TGTGCCAGCAGCCTTGGGACAGGGAGTCCGTTCTTC.

J is TRBJ2-7 and V is TRBV5-4, with 7 bases fitting TRBD2. Germline assignment: CDR1 SGHNT and CDR2 YYREEE (reference sequence). The CDR3 covers 15 residues. Unmatched junction bases numbered 12, after V lost 4 bases and J lost 5 bases. CDR3 region: CASSVVPGGGHEQYF. The CDR3 DNA reads as TGTGCCAGCAGCGTTGTTCCGGGAGGAGGGCACGAGCAGTACTTC.

J is TRBJ1-1 and V is TRBV7-9; D is unclear. The germline V and J ends were trimmed by 5 bases and 0 bases, with 13 bases remaining between them. The CDR3 spans 15 residues. CDR1 and CDR2 from the germline V gene are SEHNR and FQNEAQ (reference sequence). Written as DNA, the CDR3 is TGTGCCAGCAGCCTGAGAGGAGCAATGAACACTGAAGCTTTCTTT. It codes for CASSLRGAMNTEAFF.

V and J are TRBV20-1 and TRBJ2-3; 8 bases agree with TRBD2. The CDR3 is 17 residues long. V lost 1 base to trimming and J lost 2 bases; unmatched junction nucleotides: 11. Looked up from germline, CDR1 is DFQATT and CDR2 is SNEGSKA (reference sequence). The CDR3 region has the DNA TGCAGTGCTAGAGGGCCTTCGGCGGGGGGCTTCACAGATACGCAGTATTTT. This translates into CSARGPSAGGFTDTQYF.

This clonotype has just a few counts. For the CDR3, the DNA is TGCAGCGCCAAGGACAGGGGCAACACCGGGGAGCTGTTTTTT. This gives the protein CSAKDRGNTGELFF. The chain has TRBV29-1 and TRBJ2-2; 9 positions agree with TRBD1. CDR1 SQVTM and CDR2 ANQGSEA come from the germline V gene. The CDR3 runs 14 residues. The V gene end was trimmed by 7 bases and the J gene end by 2 bases; junction bases not matched to a gene: 5.

CDR3 in DNA: TGTGCAAGTCGCACAGGGGATGGCGAGCAGTACTTC. Its translation is CASRTGDGEQYF. V and J are TRBV12-2 and TRBJ2-7; the tabulated D call, TRBD1, remains unverified against the DNA. TRBV12-2 is termed a pseudogene. This CDR3 spans 12 amino acids.

The V and J genes are TRBV20-1 and TRBJ2-3; TRBD2 matches 13 bases. The V and J ends lost 2 bases and 4 bases, in that order; junction bases with no gene match: 3. Germline loops: CDR1 DFQATT, CDR2 SNEGSKA (reference sequence). This CDR3 contains 15 residues. CDR3 in amino acids: CSARRTSGSPDTQYF. DNA for the CDR3: TGCAGTGCTAGACGGACTAGCGGGAGTCCAGATACGCAGTATTTT.

With respect to this clonotype: A much larger clone differs by one base, so this may be a read error. The chain joins TRBV28 to TRBJ2-7; 7 nucleotides match TRBD1. Germline V lookup: CDR1 MDHEN, CDR2 SYDVKM. The CDR3 has 14 amino acids. The CDR3 sequence: CVSSLWDSSYEQYF. DNA for the CDR3: TGTGTCAGCAGTTTATGGGACAGCTCCTACGAGCAGTACTTC.

The chain recombines TRBV12-3 or TRBV12-4 with TRBJ2-1; 9 bases map to TRBD2. V shed 6 bases, J shed 8 bases, and the junction held 8 bases outside the gene matches. The CDR3 is made up of 14 amino acids. The CDR3 DNA follows: TGTGCCAGCAGGAACCCGGGACTAGCCTATGAGCAGTTCTTC. It encodes CASRNPGLAYEQFF.